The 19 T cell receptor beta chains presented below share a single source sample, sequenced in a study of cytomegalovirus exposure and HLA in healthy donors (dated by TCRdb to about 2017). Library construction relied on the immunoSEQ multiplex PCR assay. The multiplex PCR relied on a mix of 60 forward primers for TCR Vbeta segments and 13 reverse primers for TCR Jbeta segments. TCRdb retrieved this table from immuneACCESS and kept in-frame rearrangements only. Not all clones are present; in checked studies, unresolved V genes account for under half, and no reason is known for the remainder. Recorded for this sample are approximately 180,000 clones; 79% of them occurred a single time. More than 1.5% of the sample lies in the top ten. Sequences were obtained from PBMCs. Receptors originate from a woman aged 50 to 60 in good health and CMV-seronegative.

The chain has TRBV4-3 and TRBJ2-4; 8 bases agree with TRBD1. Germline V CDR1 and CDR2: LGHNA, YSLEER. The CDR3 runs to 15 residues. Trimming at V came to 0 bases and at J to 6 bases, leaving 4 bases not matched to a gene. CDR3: CASSQDHRGRNIQYF. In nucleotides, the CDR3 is TGCGCCAGCAGCCAAGATCACAGGGGGAGAAACATTCAGTACTTC.

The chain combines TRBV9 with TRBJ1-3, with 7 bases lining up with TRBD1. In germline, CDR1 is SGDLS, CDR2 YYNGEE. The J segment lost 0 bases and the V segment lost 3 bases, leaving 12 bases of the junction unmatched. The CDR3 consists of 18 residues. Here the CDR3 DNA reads TGTGCCAGCAGCGCCCAATTAGGGGGCAGGGGCTCTGGAAACACCATATATTTT. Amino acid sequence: CASSAQLGGRGSGNTIYF.

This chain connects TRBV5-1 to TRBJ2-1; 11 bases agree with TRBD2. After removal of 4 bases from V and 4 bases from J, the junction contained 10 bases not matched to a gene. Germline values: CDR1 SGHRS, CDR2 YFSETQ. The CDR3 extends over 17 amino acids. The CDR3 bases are TGCGCCAGCAGCCAATTCGGGACTAGCGGTAGTTACAATGAGCAGTTCTTC. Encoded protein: CASSQFGTSGSYNEQFF.

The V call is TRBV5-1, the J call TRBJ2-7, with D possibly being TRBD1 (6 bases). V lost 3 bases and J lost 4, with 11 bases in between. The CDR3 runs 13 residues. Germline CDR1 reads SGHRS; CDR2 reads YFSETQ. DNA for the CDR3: TGCGCCAGCAGCTCCGTCCAGGGGTACGAGCAGTACTTC. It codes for CASSSVQGYEQYF.

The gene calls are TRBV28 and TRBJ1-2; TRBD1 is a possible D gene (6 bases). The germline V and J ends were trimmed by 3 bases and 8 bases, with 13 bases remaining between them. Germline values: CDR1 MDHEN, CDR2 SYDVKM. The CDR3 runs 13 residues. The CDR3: CASSFTGLYGYTF. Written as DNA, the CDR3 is TGTGCCAGCAGTTTTACAGGGCTATACGGCTACACCTTC.

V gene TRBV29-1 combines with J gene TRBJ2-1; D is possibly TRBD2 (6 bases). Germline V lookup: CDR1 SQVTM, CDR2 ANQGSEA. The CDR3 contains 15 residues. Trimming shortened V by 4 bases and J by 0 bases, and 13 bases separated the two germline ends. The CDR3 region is CSVATGAPSYNEQFF. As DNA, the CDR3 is TGCAGCGTTGCAACGGGAGCGCCCTCCTACAATGAGCAGTTCTTC.

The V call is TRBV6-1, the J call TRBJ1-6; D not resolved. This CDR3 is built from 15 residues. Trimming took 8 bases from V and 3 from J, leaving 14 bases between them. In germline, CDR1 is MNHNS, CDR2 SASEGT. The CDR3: CASGWATYYNSPLHF. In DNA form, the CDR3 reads TGTGCCAGCGGTTGGGCTACATACTATAATTCACCCCTCCACTTT.

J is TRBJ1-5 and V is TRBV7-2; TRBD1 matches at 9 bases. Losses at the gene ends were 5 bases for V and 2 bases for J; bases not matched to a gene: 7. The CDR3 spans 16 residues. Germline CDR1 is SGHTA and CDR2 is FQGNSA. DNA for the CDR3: TGTGCCAGCAGCCGTCCACAGGGGGCCGGCAATCAGCCCCAGCATTTT. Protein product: CASSRPQGAGNQPQHF.

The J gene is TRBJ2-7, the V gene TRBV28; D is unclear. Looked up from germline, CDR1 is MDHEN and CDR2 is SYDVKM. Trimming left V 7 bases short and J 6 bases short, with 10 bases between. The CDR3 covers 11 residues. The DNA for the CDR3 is TGTGCCAGCACGAGCCCCTCCGAGCAGTACTTC. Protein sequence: CASTSPSEQYF.

Here the CDR3 DNA reads TGTGCCAGCAGCAACCTTGACAGGGTAGGGGACACTGAAGCTTTCTTT. It encodes CASSNLDRVGDTEAFF. J is TRBJ1-1 and V is TRBV21-1; TRBD1 is the table's D call and was not checked against the DNA. TRBV21-1 is deemed a pseudogene. The CDR3 is 16 amino acids.

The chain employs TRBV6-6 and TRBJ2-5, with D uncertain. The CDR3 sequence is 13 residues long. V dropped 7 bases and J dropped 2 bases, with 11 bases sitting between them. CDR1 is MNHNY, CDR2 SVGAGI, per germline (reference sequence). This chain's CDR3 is CASNAPLQETQYF. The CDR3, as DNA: TGTGCCAGCAACGCACCCCTACAAGAGACCCAGTACTTC.

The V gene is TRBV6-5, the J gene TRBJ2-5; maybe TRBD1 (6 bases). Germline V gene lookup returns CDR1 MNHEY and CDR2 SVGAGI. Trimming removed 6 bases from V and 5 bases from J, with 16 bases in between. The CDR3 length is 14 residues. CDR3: CASRPTGMGETQYF. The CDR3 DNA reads TGTGCCAGCAGACCAACAGGGATGGGGGAGACCCAGTACTTC.

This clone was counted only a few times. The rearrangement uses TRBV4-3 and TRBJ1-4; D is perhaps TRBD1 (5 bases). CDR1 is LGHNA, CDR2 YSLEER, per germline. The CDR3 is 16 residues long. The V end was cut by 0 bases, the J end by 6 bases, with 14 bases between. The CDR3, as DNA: TGCGCCAGCAGCCAAGATGACCTGGGGCGCGATGAAAAACTGTTTTTT. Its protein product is CASSQDDLGRDEKLFF.

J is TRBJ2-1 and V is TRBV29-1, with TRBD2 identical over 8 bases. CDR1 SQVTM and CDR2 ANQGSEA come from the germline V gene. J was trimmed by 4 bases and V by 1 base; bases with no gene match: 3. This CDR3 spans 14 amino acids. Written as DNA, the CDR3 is TGCAGCGTTGAAGCCCGCGGGGGGTACAATGAGCAGTTCTTC. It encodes CSVEARGGYNEQFF.

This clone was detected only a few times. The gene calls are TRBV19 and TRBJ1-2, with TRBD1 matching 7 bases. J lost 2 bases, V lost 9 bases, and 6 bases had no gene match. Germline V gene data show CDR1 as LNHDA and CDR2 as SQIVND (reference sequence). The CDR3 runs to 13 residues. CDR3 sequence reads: CASGRGPNYGYTF. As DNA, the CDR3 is TGTGCCAGCGGGAGGGGGCCCAACTATGGCTACACCTTC.

The CDR3: CASSPRRDRPFKEQYF. CDR3 DNA: TGTGCCAGCAGCCCCCGCCGGGACAGACCCTTTAAAGAGCAGTACTTC. V gene TRBV11-2 combines with J gene TRBJ2-7; 7 bases fit TRBD1. The germline CDR1 and CDR2 sequences are SGHAT and FQNNGV. Germline trimming cut 5 bases from V and 7 bases from J; bases unmatched to any gene: 17. This CDR3 comprises 16 residues.

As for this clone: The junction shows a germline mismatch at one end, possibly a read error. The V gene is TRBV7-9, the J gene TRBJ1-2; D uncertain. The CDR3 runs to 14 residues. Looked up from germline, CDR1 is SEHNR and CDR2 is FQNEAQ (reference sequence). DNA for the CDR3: TGTTCCAGCAGCTTTGGGGAGGGTAACTATGGCTACACCTTC. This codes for CSSSFGEGNYGYTF.

As DNA, the CDR3 is TGTGCCAGCAGTTACCACGACAGGGCCGGGGAGCTGTTTTTT. Its translation is CASSYHDRAGELFF. The rearrangement links TRBV6-5 to TRBJ2-2, with 7 bases identical to TRBD1. Germline V CDR1 and CDR2: MNHEY, SVGAGI. V was pared by 2 bases and J by 6 bases, with 3 bases of the junction left unmatched. The CDR3 consists of 14 residues.

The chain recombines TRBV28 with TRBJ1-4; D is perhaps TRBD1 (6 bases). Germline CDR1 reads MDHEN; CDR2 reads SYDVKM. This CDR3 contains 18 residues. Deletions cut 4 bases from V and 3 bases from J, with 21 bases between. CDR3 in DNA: TGTGCCAGCAGTTCCCTCTGGAAGGGGAGGGGGGCTAATGAAAAACTGTTTTTT. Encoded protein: CASSSLWKGRGANEKLFF.